This record concerns one T cell receptor (beta chain) sequence. The record originates from a study of T cells in tumors after PD-1 blockade. The CDR3 length is 15 residues. Germline CDR1 and CDR2: LGHDT and YNNKEL (reference sequence). Trimming stripped 1 base from V and 5 bases from J, with 14 bases between. Sequencing was performed with immunoSEQ multiplex PCR; in TCRdb, only in-frame clones are kept and a portion is missing. Of 14,000 to 15,000 clones listed, 82% are singletons. The chain has TRBV3-1 (or the pseudogene TRBV3-2) and TRBJ1-1, with a weak D call TRBD1 (6 bases). The sample in question was PBMCs, obtained after anti-PD-1 treatment. The clonotype comes from a human donor with basal cell carcinoma. Here the CDR3 reads CASSQGGGARTEAFF. The CDR3 DNA sequence: TGTGCCAGCAGCCAAGGTGGGGGGGCGCGGACTGAAGCTTTCTTT.